One and the same sample provided the 6 T cell receptor beta chains below, sequenced in a study of cytomegalovirus exposure and HLA in healthy donors (dated by TCRdb to between 2016 and 2019). To prepare the library, the immunoSEQ multiplex PCR assay was applied. The multiplex PCR relied on a mix of 60 forward primers for TCR Vbeta segments and 13 reverse primers for TCR Jbeta segments. Drawn from immuneACCESS, this table holds only the in-frame rearrangements with V and J called that TCRdb kept. Clones are partly lost; checked studies trace under half to an unresolved V gene and leave the rest unexplained. Recorded for this sample are 150,000 to 200,000 clones; 60% to 80% of them occurred a single time. Of the sample, 0.85% to 1% is held by the ten largest clones. The sequencing sample was made of PBMCs. The receptors derive from a woman between 45 and 65 years old in good health and CMV-seropositive.

The rearrangement links TRBV7-2 to TRBJ1-1; D remains unclear. CDR1 and CDR2 from the germline V gene are SGHTA and FQGNSA. The V end was cut by 0 bases, the J end by 8 bases, with 10 bases between. The CDR3 totals 13 residues. The CDR3 sequence is CASSLARGVEAFF. The CDR3 DNA reads TGTGCCAGCAGCTTAGCTCGGGGAGTCGAAGCTTTCTTT.

This chain uses TRBV6-6 with TRBJ2-2; 13 bases match TRBD2. This CDR3 region has 16 residues. Germline V gene data show CDR1 as MNHNY and CDR2 as SVGAGI (reference sequence). The V segment lost 6 bases and the J segment 3 bases; nucleotides outside the gene matches: 4. The CDR3 region is CASSQTSGGYTGELFF. The CDR3 DNA follows: TGTGCCAGCAGCCAGACTAGCGGGGGGTACACCGGGGAGCTGTTTTTT.

The chain employs TRBV4-3 and TRBJ2-3, with TRBD1 identical over 11 bases. The CDR3 consists of 16 residues. J was trimmed by 7 bases and V by 0 bases; bases with no gene match: 6. Germline V lookup: CDR1 LGHNA, CDR2 YSLEER. The CDR3 spells CASSQDVGQGVHTQYF. CDR3 DNA sequence: TGCGCCAGCAGCCAAGACGTGGGACAGGGGGTTCATACGCAGTATTTT.

The chain joins TRBV6-6 to TRBJ1-2; D is unclear. V lost 5 bases and J lost 5, with 3 bases in between. In germline, CDR1 is MNHNY, CDR2 SVGAGI (reference sequence). The CDR3 length is 10 residues. CDR3 residues: CASSQYGYTF. For the CDR3, the DNA is TGTGCCAGCAGTCAGTATGGCTACACCTTC.

The gene calls are TRBV5-1 and TRBJ2-3, with D hard to call. CDR3 size: 13 residues. CDR1 is SGHRS, CDR2 YFSETQ, per germline. V shed 0 bases and J shed 4 bases, with 6 bases lying between them. CDR3 residues: CASSLGHPDTQYF. The CDR3 region has the DNA TGCGCCAGCAGCTTGGGTCATCCAGATACGCAGTATTTT.

The chain employs TRBV5-4 and TRBJ2-5; D not certain. Trimming left V 0 bases short and J 3 bases short, with 9 bases between. The CDR3 runs to 14 residues. Germline assignment: CDR1 SGHNT and CDR2 YYREEE (reference sequence). This chain's CDR3 is CASSLAYREETQYF. CDR3 DNA sequence: TGTGCCAGCAGCTTGGCCTACAGAGAAGAGACCCAGTACTTC.